These 2 T cell receptor beta chains originate from one sample sequenced in a study of T-cell reconstitution after alpha-beta-depleted transplantation in children. The library targeted TCRbeta and was prepared with unique molecular identifiers. TCRdb passed the PCR reads through MiXCR, listing each CDR3 protein once. Among about 420,000 distinct CDR3 sequences listed, 15% to 20% were seen once. The input for sequencing was PBMCs, mostly from graft donor cells, taken 360 days after TCRalphabeta/CD19-depleted stem cell transplant. These receptors came from a boy less than two years old who had a stem cell transplant for Wiskott-Aldrich syndrome, so the T cells may come from the graft donor.

The genes are TRBV28 and TRBJ2-7; 10 bases are a match to TRBD1. The CDR3 runs 16 residues. V lost 0 bases and J lost 10; bases outside the gene matches: 12. Per germline, CDR1 MDHEN and CDR2 SYDVKM. Here the CDR3 reads CASSLWGQGKPTKQYF. For the CDR3, the DNA is TGTGCCAGCAGTTTATGGGGACAGGGGAAACCTACGAAACAGTACTTC. The complete variable domain, with remaining parts taken from reference TRBV28 and TRBJ2-7, reads DVKVTQSSRYLVKRTGEKVFLECVQDMDHENMFWYRQDPGLGLRLIYFSYDVKMKEKGDIPEGYSVSREKKERFSLILESASTNQTSMYLCASSLWGQGKPTKQYFGPGTRLTVT.

The chain uses TRBV7-9 and TRBJ1-6; 9 bases map to TRBD1. This CDR3 has 14 residues. Germline values: CDR1 SEHNR, CDR2 FQNEAQ (reference sequence). Trimming at V came to 5 bases and at J to 8 bases, leaving 4 bases not matched to a gene. The DNA of the CDR3 is TGTGCCAGCAGCCCTAACAGGGGGCATTCACCCCTCCACTTT. Protein product: CASSPNRGHSPLHF. The whole variable domain, filled in from reference TRBV7-9 and TRBJ1-6, reads DTGVSQNPRHKITKRGQNVTFRCDPISEHNRLYWYRQTLGQGPEFLTYFQNEAQLEKSRLLSDRFSAERPKGSFSTLEIQRTEQGDSAMYLCASSPNRGHSPLHFGNGTRLTVT.